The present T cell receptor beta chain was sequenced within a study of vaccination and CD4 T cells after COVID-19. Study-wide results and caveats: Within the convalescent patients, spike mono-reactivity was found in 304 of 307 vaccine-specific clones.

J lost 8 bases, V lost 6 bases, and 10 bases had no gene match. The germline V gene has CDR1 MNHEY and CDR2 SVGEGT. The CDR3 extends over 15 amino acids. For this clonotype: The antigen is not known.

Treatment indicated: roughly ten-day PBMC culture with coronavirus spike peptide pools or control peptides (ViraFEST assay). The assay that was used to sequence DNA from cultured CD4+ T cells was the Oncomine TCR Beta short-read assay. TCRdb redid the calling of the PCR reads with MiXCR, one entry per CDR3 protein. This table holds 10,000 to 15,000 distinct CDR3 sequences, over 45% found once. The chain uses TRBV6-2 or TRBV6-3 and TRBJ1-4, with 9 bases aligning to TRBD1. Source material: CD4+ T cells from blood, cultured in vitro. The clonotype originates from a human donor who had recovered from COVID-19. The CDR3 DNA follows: TGTGCCAGCAGGGAAAACAGGGGGCCGTGGGAAAAACTGTTTTTT. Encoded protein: CASRENRGPWEKLFF.